This T cell receptor beta chain was profiled in a study of T-cell reconstitution after alpha-beta-depleted transplantation in children (dated by TCRdb to about 2016). Regarding the study in general: Using TCR repertoire profiling, the study followed T-cell immune reconstitution in a quantitative way in children after TCRalphabeta/CD19-depleted allogeneic hematopoietic cell transplantation. The paper as a whole reports these results and caveats: The apparently early recovery of alphabetaT-cell counts about two months after transplant reportedly depended on only several hundred rapidly expanded clones that came from non-depleted graft cells. Hyperexpanded clone frequencies declined over subsequent months; after one year, T-cell counts and TCRbeta diversity were mostly attributed to newly produced T cells. The high TCRbeta diversity at day 60 in some patients was ascribed to recipient T cells and intrathymic progenitors that had survived conditioning.

Library generation was performed with PCR. The sample was run on an Illumina HiSeq 2500. To normalize quantification of the TCRbeta repertoire, the TCR libraries were built with molecular barcoding that relied on unique molecular identifiers. In-frame beta chains were kept once TCRdb had trimmed the public reads at Q25 with fastp and called clones with MiXCR. Duplicate CDR3 protein sequences are folded into a single record with the most common DNA and genes. Present in this sample are some 87,000 distinct CDR3 sequences, about 16% of which were seen just once. The biggest ten clones account for 20% of the sample. This clonotype was found many times. Its antigen target is currently unknown. The record has no base qualities; no much larger clone is one base away. Explained via the paper, the treatment or condition label denotes: allogeneic hematopoietic cell transplantation with graft depleted of TCRalphabeta T cells and CD19 B cells. The children who served as transplant recipients had been given grafts of TCRalphabeta/CD19-depleted allogeneic hematopoietic cells.

The germline V gene gives CDR1 as SGHTA and CDR2 as FQGNSA. Measured from the cysteine to the phenylalanine, the CDR3 is 20 residues long. The DNA shown is the 60-base CDR3, in frame from base 1. V is pruned by 0 bases and J by 1 base, leaving 11 bases of the junction without a gene match. Recombination connected TRBV7-2 to TRBJ1-3; the central 11 bases match TRBD1. The TCR sequence derives from a male patient between 2 and 15 years old who had a stem cell transplant for acute lymphoblastic leukemia, so the T cells may come from the graft donor. Specimen: PBMCs, mostly from graft donor cells, collected 180 days after TCRalphabeta/CD19-depleted stem cell transplant. CDR3 loop: CASSLAPTRTGGKSGNTIYF. The DNA sequence follows: TGTGCCAGCAGCTTAGCCCCCACGAGGACAGGGGGCAAATCTGGAAACACCATATATTTT. With all but the CDR3 taken from the reference TRBV7-2 and TRBJ1-3 genes, the full variable domain is: GAGVSQSPSNKVTEKGKDVELRCDPISGHTALYWYRQSLGQGLEFLIYFQGNSAPDKSGLPSDRFSAERTGGSVSTLTIQRTQQEDSAVYLCASSLAPTRTGGKSGNTIYFGEGSWLTVV.